The TCR beta chain under discussion was sequenced for a study of identical twins' blood T cells. About the study: Some twelve libraries, six alpha and six beta, gave approximately 48 million reads.

Donors were six healthy women in three monozygous twin pairs. Germline CDR1 reads SGHRS; CDR2 reads YFSETQ. The CDR3 has 15 residues. With regard to this clonotype: The junction departs from the called germline gene at one end, perhaps through a read error.

TCR cDNA libraries were made from RNA using a previously described, modified protocol. MiXCR, applied by TCRdb to the 5' RACE reads, yields one record per CDR3 protein. The data hold 400,000 or so distinct CDR3 sequences, with about 28% observed a single time. This receptor was taken from a woman aged 18-55 years in good health. This chain uses TRBV5-1 with TRBJ1-5, with no clear D. The sample taken for sequencing was PBMCs. CDR3 sequence (DNA): TGCGCGAGCAGCTTCGGATCCGGGCGGGATCAGCCCCAGCATTTT. As protein: CASSFGSGRDQPQHF.